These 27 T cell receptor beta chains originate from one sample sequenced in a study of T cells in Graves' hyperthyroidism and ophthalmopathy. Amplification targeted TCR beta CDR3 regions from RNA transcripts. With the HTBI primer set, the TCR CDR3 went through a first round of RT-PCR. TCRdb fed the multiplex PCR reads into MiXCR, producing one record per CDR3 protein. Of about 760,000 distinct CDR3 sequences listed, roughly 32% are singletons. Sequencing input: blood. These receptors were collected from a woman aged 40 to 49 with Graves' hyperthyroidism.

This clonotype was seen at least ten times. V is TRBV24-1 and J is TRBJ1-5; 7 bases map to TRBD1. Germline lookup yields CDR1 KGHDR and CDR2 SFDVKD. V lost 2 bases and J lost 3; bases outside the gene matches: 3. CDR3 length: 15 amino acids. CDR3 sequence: CATSDSGGVNQPQHF. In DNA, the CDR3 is TGTGCCACCAGTGATTCAGGGGGTGTCAATCAGCCCCAGCATTTT.

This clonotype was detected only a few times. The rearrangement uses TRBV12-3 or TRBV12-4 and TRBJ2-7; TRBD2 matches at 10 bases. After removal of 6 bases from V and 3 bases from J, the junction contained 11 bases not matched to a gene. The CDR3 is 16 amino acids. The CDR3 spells CASSTTLAGDSYEQYF. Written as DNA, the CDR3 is TGTGCCAGCAGCACTACCCTAGCGGGAGATAGCTACGAGCAGTACTTC.

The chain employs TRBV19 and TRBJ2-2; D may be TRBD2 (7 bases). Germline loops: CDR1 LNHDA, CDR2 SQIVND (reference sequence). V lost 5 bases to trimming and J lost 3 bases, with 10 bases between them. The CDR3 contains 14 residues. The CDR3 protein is CASSWGGDTGELFF. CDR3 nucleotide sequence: TGTGCCAGTAGTTGGGGGGGCGACACCGGGGAGCTGTTTTTT.

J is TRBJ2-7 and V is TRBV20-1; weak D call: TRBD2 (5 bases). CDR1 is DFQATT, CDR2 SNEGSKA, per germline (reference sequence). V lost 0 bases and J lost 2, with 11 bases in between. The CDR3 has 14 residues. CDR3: CSARERIGAYEQYF. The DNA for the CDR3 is TGCAGTGCTAGAGAGAGAATCGGGGCCTACGAGCAGTACTTC.

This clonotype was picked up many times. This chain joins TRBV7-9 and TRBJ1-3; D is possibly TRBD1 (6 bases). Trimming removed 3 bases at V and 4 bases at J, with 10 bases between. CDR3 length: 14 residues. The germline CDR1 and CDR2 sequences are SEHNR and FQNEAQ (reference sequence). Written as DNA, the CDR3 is TGTGCCAGCAGCTTTGGGGGGCAAGGAAACACCATATATTTT. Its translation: CASSFGGQGNTIYF.

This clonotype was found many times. The CDR3 region has the DNA TGTGCCAGTAGTATAGGGATAGGCGTGGATCAGCCCCAGCATTTT. Its protein is CASSIGIGVDQPQHF. The chain is built from TRBV19 and TRBJ1-5, with unresolved D. The CDR3 length is 15 residues. V was clipped by 1 base and J by 5 bases, with 12 bases between them. The germline CDR1 and CDR2 sequences are LNHDA and SQIVND (reference sequence).

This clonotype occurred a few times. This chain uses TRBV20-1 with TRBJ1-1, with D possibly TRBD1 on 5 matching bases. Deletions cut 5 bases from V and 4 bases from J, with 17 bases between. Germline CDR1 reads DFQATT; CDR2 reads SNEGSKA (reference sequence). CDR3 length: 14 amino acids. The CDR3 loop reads CSAEPGLSFTEAFF. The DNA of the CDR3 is TGCAGTGCTGAACCGGGACTTTCTTTCACTGAAGCTTTCTTT.

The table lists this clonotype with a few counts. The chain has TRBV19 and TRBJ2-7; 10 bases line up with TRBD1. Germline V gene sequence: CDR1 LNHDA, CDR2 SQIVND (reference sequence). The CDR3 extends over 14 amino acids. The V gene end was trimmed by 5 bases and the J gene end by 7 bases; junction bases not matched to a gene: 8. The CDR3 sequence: CASSFGQGVGEQYF. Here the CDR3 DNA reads TGTGCCAGTAGTTTCGGACAGGGGGTGGGGGAGCAGTACTTC.

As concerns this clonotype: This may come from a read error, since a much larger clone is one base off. The CDR3 DNA sequence: TGTGCCAGCAGTTATTATTGGGGACGGGAGTACTTC. Residues: CASSYYWGREYF. The chain is built from TRBV6-5 and TRBJ2-5; D could derive from TRBD1 or TRBD2 (5 bases each). Germline V gene sequence: CDR1 MNHEY, CDR2 SVGAGI. V lost 3 bases and J lost 12, with 14 bases in between. The CDR3 runs to 12 residues.

The CDR3 here is CASSGDPQGYTF. CDR3 nucleotide sequence: TGTGCCAGCAGTGGCGACCCCCAGGGCTACACCTTC. The genes are TRBV6-6 and TRBJ1-2; unclear D gene. CDR3 length: 12 residues. With 5 bases removed from V and 8 bases from J, the gap between germline ends came to 12 bases. Germline CDR1 is MNHNY and CDR2 is SVGAGI (reference sequence).

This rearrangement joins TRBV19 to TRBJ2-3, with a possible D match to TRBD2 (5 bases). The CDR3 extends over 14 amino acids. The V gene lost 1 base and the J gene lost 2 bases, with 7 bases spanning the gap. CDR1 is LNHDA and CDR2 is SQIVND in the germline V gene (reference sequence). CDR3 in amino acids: CASSIAGSTDTQYF. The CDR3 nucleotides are TGTGCCAGTAGTATAGCGGGATCCACAGATACGCAGTATTTT.

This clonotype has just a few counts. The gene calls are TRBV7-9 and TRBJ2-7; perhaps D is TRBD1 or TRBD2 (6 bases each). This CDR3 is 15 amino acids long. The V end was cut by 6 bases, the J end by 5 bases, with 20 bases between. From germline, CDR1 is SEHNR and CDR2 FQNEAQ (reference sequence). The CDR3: CASSLSFAGHHEQYF. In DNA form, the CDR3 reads TGTGCCAGCAGTTTATCTTTCGCGGGACACCACGAGCAGTACTTC.

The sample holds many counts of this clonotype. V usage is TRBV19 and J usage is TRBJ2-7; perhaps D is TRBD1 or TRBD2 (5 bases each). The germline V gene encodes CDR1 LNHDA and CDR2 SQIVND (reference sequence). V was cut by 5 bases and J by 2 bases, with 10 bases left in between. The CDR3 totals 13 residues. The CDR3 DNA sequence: TGTGCCAGTAGTCGGGACGGGACCTACGAGCAGTACTTC. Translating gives CASSRDGTYEQYF.

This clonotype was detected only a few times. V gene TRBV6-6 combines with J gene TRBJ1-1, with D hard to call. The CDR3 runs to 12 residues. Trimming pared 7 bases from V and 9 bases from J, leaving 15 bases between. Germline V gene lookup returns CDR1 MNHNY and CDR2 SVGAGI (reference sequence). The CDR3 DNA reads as TGTGCCAGCACGGGGTCCCTTAGTAAAGCTTTCTTT. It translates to CASTGSLSKAFF.

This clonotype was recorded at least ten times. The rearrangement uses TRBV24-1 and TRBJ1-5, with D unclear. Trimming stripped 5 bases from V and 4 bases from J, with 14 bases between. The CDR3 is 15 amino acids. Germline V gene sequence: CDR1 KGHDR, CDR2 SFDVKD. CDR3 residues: CATSVPALLNQPQHF. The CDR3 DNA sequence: TGTGCCACCAGTGTCCCGGCCCTCTTAAATCAGCCCCAGCATTTT.

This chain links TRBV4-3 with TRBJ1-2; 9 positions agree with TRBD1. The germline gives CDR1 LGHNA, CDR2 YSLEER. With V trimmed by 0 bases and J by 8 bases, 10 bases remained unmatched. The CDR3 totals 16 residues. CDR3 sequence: CASSQERGQGMLGYTF. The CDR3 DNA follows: TGCGCCAGCAGCCAAGAAAGAGGACAGGGGATGTTAGGCTACACCTTC.

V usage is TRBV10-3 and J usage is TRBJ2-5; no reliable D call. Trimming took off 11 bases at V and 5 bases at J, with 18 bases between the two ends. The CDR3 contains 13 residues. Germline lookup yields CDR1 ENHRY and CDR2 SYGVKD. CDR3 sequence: CAWSPGVRETQYF. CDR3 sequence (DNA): TGTGCCTGGTCTCCCGGAGTGAGGGAGACCCAGTACTTC.

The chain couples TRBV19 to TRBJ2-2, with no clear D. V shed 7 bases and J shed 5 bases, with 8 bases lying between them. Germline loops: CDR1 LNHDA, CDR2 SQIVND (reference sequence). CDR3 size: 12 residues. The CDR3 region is CASKGWTGELFF. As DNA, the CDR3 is TGTGCCAGTAAGGGATGGACCGGGGAGCTGTTTTTT.

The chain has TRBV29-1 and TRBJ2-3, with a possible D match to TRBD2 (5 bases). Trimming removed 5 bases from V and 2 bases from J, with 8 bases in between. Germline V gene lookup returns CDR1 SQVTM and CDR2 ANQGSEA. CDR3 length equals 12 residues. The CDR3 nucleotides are TGCAGCGTTCGGGAACTCACAGATACGCAGTATTTT. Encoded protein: CSVRELTDTQYF.

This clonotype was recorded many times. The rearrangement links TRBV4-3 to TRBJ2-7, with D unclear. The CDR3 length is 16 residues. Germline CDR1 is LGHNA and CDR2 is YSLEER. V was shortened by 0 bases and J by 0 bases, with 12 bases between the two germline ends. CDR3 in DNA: TGCGCCAGCAGCCAAGACTGGAGCCCCTCCTCCTACGAGCAGTACTTC. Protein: CASSQDWSPSSYEQYF.

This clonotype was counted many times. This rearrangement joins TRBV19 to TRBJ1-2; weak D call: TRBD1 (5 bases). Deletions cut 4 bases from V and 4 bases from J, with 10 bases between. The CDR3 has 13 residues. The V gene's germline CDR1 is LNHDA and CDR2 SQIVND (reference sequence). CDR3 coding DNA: TGTGCCAGTAGTACCGACAGTTTCTATGGCTACACCTTC. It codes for CASSTDSFYGYTF. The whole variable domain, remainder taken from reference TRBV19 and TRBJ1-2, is DGGITQSPKYLFRKEGQNVTLSCEQNLNHDAMYWYRQDPGQGLRLIYYSQIVNDFQKGDIAEGYSVSREKKESFPLTVTSAQKNPTAFYLCASSTDSFYGYTFGSGTRLTVV.

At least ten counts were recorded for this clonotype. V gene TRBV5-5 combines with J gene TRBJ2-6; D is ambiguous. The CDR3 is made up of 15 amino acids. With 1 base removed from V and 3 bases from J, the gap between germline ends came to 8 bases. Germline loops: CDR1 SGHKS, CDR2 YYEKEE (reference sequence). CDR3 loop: CASSLILGGANVLTF. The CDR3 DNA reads TGTGCCAGCAGCTTGATACTTGGTGGGGCCAACGTCCTGACTTTC.

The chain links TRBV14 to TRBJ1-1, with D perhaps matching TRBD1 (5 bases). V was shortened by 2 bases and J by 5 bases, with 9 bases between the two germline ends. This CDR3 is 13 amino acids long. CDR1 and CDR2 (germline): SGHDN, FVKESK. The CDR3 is CASSQNEGTEAFF. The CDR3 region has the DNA TGTGCCAGCAGCCAAAACGAGGGGACTGAAGCTTTCTTT.

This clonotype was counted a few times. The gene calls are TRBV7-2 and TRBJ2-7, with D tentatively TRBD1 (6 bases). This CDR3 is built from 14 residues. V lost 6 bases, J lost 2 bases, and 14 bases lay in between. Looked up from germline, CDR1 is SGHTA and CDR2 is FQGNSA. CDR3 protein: CASRDEQGAYEQYF. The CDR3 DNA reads TGTGCCAGCAGAGATGAACAGGGCGCCTACGAGCAGTACTTC. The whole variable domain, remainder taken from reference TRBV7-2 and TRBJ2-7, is GAGVSQSPSNKVTEKGKDVELRCDPISGHTALYWYRQSLGQGLEFLIYFQGNSAPDKSGLPSDRFSAERTGGSVSTLTIQRTQQEDSAVYLCASRDEQGAYEQYFGPGTRLTVT.

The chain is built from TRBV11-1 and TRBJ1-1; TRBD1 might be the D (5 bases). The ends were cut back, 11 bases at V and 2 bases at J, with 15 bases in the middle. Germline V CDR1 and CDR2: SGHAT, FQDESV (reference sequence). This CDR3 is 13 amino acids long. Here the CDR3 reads CAGGMGENTEAFF. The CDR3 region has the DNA TGTGCCGGCGGGATGGGGGAAAACACTGAAGCTTTCTTT.

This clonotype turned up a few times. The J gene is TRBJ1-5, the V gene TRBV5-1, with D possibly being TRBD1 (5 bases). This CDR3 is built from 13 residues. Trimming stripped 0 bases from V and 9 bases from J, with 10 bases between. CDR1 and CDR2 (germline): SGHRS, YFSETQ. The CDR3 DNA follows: TGCGCCAGCAGCTTGGAACAGGAGGGGCCCCAGCATTTT. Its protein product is CASSLEQEGPQHF.

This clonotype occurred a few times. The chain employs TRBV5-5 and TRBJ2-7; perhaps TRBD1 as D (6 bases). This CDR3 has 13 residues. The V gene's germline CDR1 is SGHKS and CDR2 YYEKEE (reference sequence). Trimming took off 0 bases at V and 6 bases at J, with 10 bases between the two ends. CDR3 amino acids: CASSLAGVREQYF. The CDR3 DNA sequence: TGTGCCAGCAGCTTGGCAGGGGTTCGCGAGCAGTACTTC.